This T cell receptor beta chain was sequenced for a study of blood T cells in healthy people across ages. The authors ran a second PCR of roughly 6 to 12 cycles using a sample-barcoded 5' primer and a J-beta primer mix. Using its own MiXCR run on the 5' RACE reads, TCRdb lists one record per CDR3 protein. The table shows about 650,000 distinct CDR3 sequences, with 40% to 65% occurring only once. The germline CDR1 and CDR2 sequences are MNHEY and SMNVEV (reference sequence). V lost 5 bases to trimming and J lost 0 bases, with 14 bases between them. The CDR3 has 16 residues. The chain links TRBV27 to TRBJ1-5; weak D call: TRBD1 (5 bases). Sample: blood. This TCR was recovered from a woman older than 75 in good health. In DNA form, the CDR3 reads TGTGCCAGCAGTCCTCGAGGGGCGGATAGCAATCAGCCCCAGCATTTT. Protein: CASSPRGADSNQPQHF.